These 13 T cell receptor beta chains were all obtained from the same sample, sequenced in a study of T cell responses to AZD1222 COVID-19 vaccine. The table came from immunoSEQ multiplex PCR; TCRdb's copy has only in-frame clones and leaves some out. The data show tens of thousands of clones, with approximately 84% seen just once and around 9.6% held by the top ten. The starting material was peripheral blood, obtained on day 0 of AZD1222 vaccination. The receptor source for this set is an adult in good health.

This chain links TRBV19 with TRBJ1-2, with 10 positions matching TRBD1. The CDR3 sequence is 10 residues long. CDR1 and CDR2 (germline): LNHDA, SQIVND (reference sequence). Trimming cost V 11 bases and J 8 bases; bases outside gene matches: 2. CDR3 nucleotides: TGTGCCGGGACAGGGGAAGGCTACACCTTC. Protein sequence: CAGTGEGYTF.

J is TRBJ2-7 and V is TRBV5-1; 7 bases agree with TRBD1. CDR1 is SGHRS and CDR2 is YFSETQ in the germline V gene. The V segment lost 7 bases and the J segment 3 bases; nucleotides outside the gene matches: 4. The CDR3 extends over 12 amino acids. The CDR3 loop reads CASSRTGYEQYF. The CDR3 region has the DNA TGCGCCAGCTCCAGGACAGGCTACGAGCAGTACTTC.

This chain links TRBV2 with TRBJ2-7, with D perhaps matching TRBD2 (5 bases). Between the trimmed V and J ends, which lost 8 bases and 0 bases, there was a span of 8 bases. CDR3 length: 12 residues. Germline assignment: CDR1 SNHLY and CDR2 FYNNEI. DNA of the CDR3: TGTGCCAGCGGGGAGCTCTCCTACGAGCAGTACTTC. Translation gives CASGELSYEQYF.

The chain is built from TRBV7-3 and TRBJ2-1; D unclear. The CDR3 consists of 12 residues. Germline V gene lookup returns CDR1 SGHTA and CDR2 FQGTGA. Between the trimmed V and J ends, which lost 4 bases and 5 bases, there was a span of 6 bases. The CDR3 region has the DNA TGTGCCAGCAGCTACGAGGACAATGAGCAGTTCTTC. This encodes CASSYEDNEQFF.

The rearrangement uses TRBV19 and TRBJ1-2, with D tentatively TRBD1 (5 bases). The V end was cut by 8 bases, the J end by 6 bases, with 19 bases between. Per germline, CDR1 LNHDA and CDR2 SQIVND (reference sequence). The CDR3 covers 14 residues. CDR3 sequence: CASDRDLRGDGYTF. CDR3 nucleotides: TGTGCCAGTGACCGGGACCTAAGAGGGGATGGCTACACCTTC.

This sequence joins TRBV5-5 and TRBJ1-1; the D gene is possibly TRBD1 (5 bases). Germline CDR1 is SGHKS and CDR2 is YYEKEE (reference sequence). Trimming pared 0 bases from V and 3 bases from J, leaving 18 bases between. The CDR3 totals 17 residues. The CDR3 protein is CASSLAEGGVGYTEAFF. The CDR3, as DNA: TGTGCCAGCAGCTTGGCCGAGGGAGGGGTTGGGTACACTGAAGCTTTCTTT.

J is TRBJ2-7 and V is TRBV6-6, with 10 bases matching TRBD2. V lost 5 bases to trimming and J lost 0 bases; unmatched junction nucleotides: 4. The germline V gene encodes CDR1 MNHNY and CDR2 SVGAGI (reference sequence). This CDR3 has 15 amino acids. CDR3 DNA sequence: TGTGCCAGCAGTCAACTAGCGGGGTTCTCCTACGAGCAGTACTTC. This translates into CASSQLAGFSYEQYF.

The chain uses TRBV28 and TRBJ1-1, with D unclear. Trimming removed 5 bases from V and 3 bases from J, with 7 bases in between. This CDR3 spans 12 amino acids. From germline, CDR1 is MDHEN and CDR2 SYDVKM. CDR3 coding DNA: TGTGCCAGCAGTCTAGTTGACACTGAAGCTTTCTTT. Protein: CASSLVDTEAFF.

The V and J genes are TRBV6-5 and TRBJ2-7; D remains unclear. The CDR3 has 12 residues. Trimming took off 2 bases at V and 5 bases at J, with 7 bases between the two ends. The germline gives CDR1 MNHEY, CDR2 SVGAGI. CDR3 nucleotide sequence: TGTGCCAGCAGTTACAAGGGCCACGAGCAGTACTTC. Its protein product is CASSYKGHEQYF.

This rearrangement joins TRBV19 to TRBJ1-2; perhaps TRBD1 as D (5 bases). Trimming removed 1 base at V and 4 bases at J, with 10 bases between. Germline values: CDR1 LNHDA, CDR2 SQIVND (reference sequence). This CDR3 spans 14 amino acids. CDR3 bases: TGTGCCAGTAGTATAGGTCCAGGGCTCTATGGCTACACCTTC. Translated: CASSIGPGLYGYTF.

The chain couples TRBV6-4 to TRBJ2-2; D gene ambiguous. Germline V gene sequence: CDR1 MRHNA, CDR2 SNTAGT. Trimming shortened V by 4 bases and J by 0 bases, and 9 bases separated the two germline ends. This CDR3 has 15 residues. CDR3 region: CASSAMDSNTGELFF. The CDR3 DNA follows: TGTGCCAGCAGTGCAATGGATTCGAACACCGGGGAGCTGTTTTTT.

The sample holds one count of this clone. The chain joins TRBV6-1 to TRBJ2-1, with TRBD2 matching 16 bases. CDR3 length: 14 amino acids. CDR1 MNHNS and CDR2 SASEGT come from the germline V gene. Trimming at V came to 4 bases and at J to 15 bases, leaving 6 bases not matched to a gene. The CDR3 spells CASSGGTSGRVGFF. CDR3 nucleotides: TGTGCCAGCAGTGGGGGGACTAGCGGGAGGGTTGGGTTCTTC.

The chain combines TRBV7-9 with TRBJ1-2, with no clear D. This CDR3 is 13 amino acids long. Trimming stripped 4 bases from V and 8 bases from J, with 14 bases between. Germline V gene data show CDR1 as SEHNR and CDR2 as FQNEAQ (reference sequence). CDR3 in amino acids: CASSSLREEGYTF. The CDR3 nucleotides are TGTGCCAGCAGCTCACTTCGGGAAGAAGGCTACACCTTC.